Listed below are T cell receptor beta chains from one sample, sequenced in a study of T cells after yellow fever vaccination. One entry per CDR3 protein results from TCRdb running MiXCR on the 5' RACE reads. The sample consists of about 360,000 distinct CDR3 sequences, under 7.5% of them appearing once. The material was PBMCs, obtained 5 days after the yellow fever booster vaccination. These receptors all come from a man aged 25-40 years who received the YFV17D yellow fever vaccine. Each CDR3 is given with its conserved first and last residue. Each record gives: J gene, D gene, clone size, V gene, CDR3 protein, CDR3 DNA. D genes are given only for firm matches. Size is omitted from some rows. Given values are once, few, many or a class for expanded clones.

>TRBJ2-2|TRBD2|NA|TRBV20-1
CSARVPSGRSHTGELFF
TGCAGTGCTAGGGTGCCTAGCGGGAGGAGTCACACCGGGGAGCTGTTTTTT
>TRBJ1-1|NA|few|TRBV20-1
CSARGGRMNTEAFF
TGCAGTGCCCGAGGGGGGCGGATGAACACTGAAGCTTTCTTT
>TRBJ2-5|TRBD2|few|TRBV6-2/TRBV6-3
CASGGRSIGSGQETQYF
TGTGCCAGCGGGGGACGATCGATTGGTAGCGGGCAAGAGACCCAGTACTTC
>TRBJ2-2|TRBD2|few|TRBV20-1
CSAQREQNTGELFF
TGCAGTGCCCAGCGGGAGCAGAACACCGGGGAGCTGTTTTTT
>TRBJ2-5|NA|few|TRBV6-1
CASKRGPLQETQYF
TGTGCCAGCAAGCGAGGCCCACTACAAGAGACCCAGTACTTC
>TRBJ2-5|TRBD2|NA|TRBV18
CASSLFAGALQETQYF
TGTGCCAGCTCACTGTTTGCGGGAGCCCTCCAAGAGACCCAGTACTTC
>TRBJ2-5|NA|many|TRBV7-2
CASSFTGTQETQYF
TGTGCCAGCAGTTTTACAGGGACCCAAGAGACCCAGTACTTC
>TRBJ2-1|NA|NA|TRBV6-4
CASSAFLGPPDNEQFF
TGTGCCAGCAGTGCCTTTCTAGGTCCCCCAGACAATGAGCAGTTCTTC
>TRBJ2-7|NA|few|TRBV6-1
CASSEAAIYEQYF
TGTGCCAGCAGTGAAGCCGCCATCTACGAGCAGTACTTC
>TRBJ2-7|NA|NA|TRBV7-9
CASSPRTDYEQYF
TGTGCCAGCAGCCCTCGGACAGACTACGAGCAGTACTTC
>TRBJ2-1|TRBD2|many|TRBV9
CASSVGGSEQFF
TGTGCCAGCAGCGTAGGCGGGAGTGAGCAGTTCTTC
>TRBJ2-1|TRBD2|many|TRBV29-1
CSVESGGDYNEQFF
TGCAGCGTCGAGAGCGGGGGAGACTACAATGAGCAGTTCTTC
>TRBJ2-1|TRBD2|few|TRBV7-3
CASSSSGLAGVEQFF
TGTGCCAGCAGCTCCTCGGGACTAGCGGGAGTTGAGCAGTTCTTC
>TRBJ2-1|NA|NA|TRBV19
CASSIDPLLDEQFF
TGTGCCAGTAGTATAGACCCCTTACTCGATGAGCAGTTCTTC
>TRBJ2-7|TRBD2|NA|TRBV7-6
CASSWTSSSYEQYF
TGTGCCAGCAGCTGGACTAGCAGCTCCTACGAGCAGTACTTC
>TRBJ2-1|TRBD2|many|TRBV24-1
CATSDSSGYNEQFF
TGTGCCACCAGTGATTCTAGCGGATACAATGAGCAGTTCTTC